Listed below are T cell receptor beta chains from one sample, sequenced in a study of T-cell reconstitution after alpha-beta-depleted transplantation in children. TCRdb independently ran MiXCR on the PCR reads; one entry per CDR3 protein. The sample has approximately 130,000 distinct CDR3 sequences, 8.5% to 10% seen once. The sequenced sample was PBMCs, mostly from graft donor cells, obtained 180 days after TCRalphabeta/CD19-depleted stem cell transplant. The receptors were gathered from a girl under three years old who had a stem cell transplant for combined immunodeficiency, so the T cells may come from the graft donor. CDR3s include the opening cysteine and the closing phenylalanine or tryptophan. A D gene is named only where the DNA matches it firmly. Some rows mark clone size as missing; the rest say once, few, many or name a class of expanded clone.

j_call v_call cdr3_length clone_size d_call cdr3_aa
TRBJ2-7 TRBV9 16 many TRBD2 CASSVGLAAGGYEQYF
TRBJ2-7 TRBV29-1 13 - TRBD1 CSVEGTVSYEQYF
TRBJ2-7 TRBV5-1 15 few TRBD1 CASKVRQGASYEQYF
TRBJ2-1 TRBV25-1 13 - - CASSGPDYNEQFF
TRBJ2-3 TRBV20-1 15 few - CSARVPTRKSDTQYF
TRBJ2-2 TRBV20-1 14 many TRBD1 CSARTGGRTGELFF
TRBJ1-4 TRBV12-3/TRBV12-4 15 - TRBD1 CASSHGDRDNEKLFF
TRBJ2-5 TRBV5-5 14 - TRBD1 CASSVTGGRETQYF
TRBJ2-3 TRBV5-1 16 - - CASSLESSDGADTQYF
TRBJ2-5 TRBV20-1 12 many - CSAPGSQETQYF
TRBJ1-2 TRBV5-4 15 few - CASTVDLSQVYGYTF
TRBJ2-2 TRBV7-9 16 few TRBD2 CASSSWTSPNTGELFF
TRBJ2-7 TRBV28 14 few - CASSLRLSAYEQYF
TRBJ1-2 TRBV20-1 16 - - CSARGDTYLPPYGYTF
TRBJ2-5 TRBV20-1 13 few - CSAREGGRETQYF
TRBJ2-4 TRBV7-2 14 many - CASSLKGVENIQYF
TRBJ1-3 TRBV29-1 14 few - CSVEEGAGGNTIYF
TRBJ2-7 TRBV12-3/TRBV12-4 11 many - CASSQGYEQYF
TRBJ2-7 TRBV7-2 16 few TRBD2 CASSSSRVAGFSEQYF
TRBJ2-3 TRBV24-1 15 - TRBD2 CATSDGRVPTDTQYF
TRBJ2-5 TRBV6-1 12 - - CASRTDQETQYF
TRBJ2-5 TRBV27 14 many TRBD2 CASSPLGRGETQYF
TRBJ2-7 TRBV20-1 16 few TRBD2 CSAYPGTGTSLKEQYF
TRBJ2-7 TRBV9 16 - - CASSVVGLGWSYEQYF
TRBJ2-2 TRBV12-3/TRBV12-4 12 few - CASTTQRGELFF
TRBJ2-1 TRBV18 16 - TRBD1 CASSPGTGTGGSKQFF
TRBJ2-3 TRBV7-9 12 few - CASSGWTDTQYF
TRBJ1-5 TRBV19 16 many TRBD1 CASSNRQGGSNQPQHF
TRBJ2-7 TRBV29-1 16 few - CSVEVVGSPSSYEQYF
TRBJ1-1 TRBV29-1 12 - - CSVLPGDTEAFF
TRBJ2-7 TRBV9 18 - TRBD2 CASSFLPGGEAYSYEQYF
TRBJ2-7 TRBV23-1 16 - TRBD1 CASSQLGQVLSYEQYF
TRBJ2-2 TRBV24-1 18 - - CATSDFRRGVGGTGELFF
TRBJ1-2 TRBV5-1 14 - TRBD1 CASRPGQSTYGYTF
TRBJ2-7 TRBV20-1 13 - - CSASWQVPYEQYF
TRBJ2-5 TRBV10-3 13 many TRBD1 CATRQGLRETQYF
TRBJ2-2 TRBV5-5 17 few TRBD2 CASSLELAGPNTGELFF
TRBJ1-2 TRBV5-5 16 few TRBD1 CASSFMGQGLIYGYTF
TRBJ1-2 TRBV5-1 14 few TRBD1 CASSGGQGGYGYTF
TRBJ2-1 TRBV7-3 15 many - CASSTLDRSYNEQFF
TRBJ2-5 TRBV29-1 14 few TRBD1 CSVAQGANRETQYF
TRBJ1-4 TRBV7-2 13 - - CASSLPPLEKLFF
TRBJ2-3 TRBV7-2 14 many TRBD1 CASSLAGTGVTQYF
TRBJ2-5 TRBV24-1 12 - - CATSEPPGTQYF
TRBJ2-1 TRBV6-1 15 - TRBD1 CASSSQGSSYNEQFF